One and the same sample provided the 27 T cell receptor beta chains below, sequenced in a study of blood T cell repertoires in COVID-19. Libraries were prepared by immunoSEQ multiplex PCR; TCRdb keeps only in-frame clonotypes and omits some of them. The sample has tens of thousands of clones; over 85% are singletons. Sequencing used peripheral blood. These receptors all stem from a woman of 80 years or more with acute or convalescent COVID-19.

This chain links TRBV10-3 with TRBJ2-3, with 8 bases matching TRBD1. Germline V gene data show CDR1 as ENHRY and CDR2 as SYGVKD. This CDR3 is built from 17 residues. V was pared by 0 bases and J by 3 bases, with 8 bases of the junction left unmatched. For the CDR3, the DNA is TGTGCCATCAGTGAGTCGTCAGGACAGGGAGAAACAGATACGCAGTATTTT. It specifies CAISESSGQGETDTQYF.

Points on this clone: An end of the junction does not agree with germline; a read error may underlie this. CDR3 sequence: CARSTGTKSPSTNTGELFF. CDR3 sequence (DNA): TGTGCCAGGAGTACCGGGACAAAATCCCCGAGTACGAACACCGGGGAGCTGTTTTTT. The chain joins TRBV19 to TRBJ2-2; D might be TRBD1 (6 bases). Germline loops: CDR1 LNHDA, CDR2 SQIVND (reference sequence). The CDR3 extends over 19 amino acids.

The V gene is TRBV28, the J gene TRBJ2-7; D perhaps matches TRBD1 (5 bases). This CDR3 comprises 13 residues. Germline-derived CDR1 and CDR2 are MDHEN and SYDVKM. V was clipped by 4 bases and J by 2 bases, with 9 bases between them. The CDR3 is CASSSDSPYEQYV. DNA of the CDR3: TGTGCCAGCAGTTCCGACAGCCCCTACGAGCAGTACGTC.

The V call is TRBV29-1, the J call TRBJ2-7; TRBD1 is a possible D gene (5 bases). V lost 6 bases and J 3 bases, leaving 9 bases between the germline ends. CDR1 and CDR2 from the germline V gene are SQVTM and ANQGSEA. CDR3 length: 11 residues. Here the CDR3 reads CSVTDNYEQYV. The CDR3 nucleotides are TGCAGCGTCACGGACAACTACGAGCAGTACGTC.

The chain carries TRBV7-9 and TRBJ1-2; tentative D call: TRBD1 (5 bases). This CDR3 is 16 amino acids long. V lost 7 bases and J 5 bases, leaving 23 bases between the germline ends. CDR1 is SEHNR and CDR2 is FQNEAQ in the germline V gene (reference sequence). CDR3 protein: CASTRAATMGTYGYTF. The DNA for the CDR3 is TGTGCCAGCACAAGGGCAGCGACTATGGGGACTTATGGCTACACCTTC.

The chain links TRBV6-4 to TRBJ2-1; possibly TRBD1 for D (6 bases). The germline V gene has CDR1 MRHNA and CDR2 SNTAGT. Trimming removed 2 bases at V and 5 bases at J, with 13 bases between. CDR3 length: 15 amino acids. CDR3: CASSDTGQLNNEQFF. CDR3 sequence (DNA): TGTGCCAGCAGTGACACGGGACAATTGAACAATGAGCAGTTCTTC.

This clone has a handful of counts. The CDR3: CASSPGGWNSPLHF. Here the CDR3 DNA reads TGTGCCAGCAGCCCAGGAGGGTGGAATTCACCCCTCCACTTT. The rearrangement uses TRBV7-6 and TRBJ1-6; D gene unclear. Germline CDR1 is SGHVS and CDR2 is FNYEAQ. The CDR3 spans 14 residues. V gave up 5 bases and J gave up 7 bases, with 12 bases separating them.

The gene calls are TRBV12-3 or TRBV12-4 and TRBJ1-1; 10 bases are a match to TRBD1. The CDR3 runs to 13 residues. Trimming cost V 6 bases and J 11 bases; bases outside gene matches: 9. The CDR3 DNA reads TGTGCCAGCAGGGAAACCCGGGACAGGGGTGCTTTCTTT. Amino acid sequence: CASRETRDRGAFF.

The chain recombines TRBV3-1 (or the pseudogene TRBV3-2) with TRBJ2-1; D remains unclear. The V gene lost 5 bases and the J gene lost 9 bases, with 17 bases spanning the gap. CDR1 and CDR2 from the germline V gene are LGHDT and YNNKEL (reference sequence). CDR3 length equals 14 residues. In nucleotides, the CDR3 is TGTGCCAGCAGCTCAGGATACTCCATGCTTGAGCAGTTCTTC. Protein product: CASSSGYSMLEQFF.

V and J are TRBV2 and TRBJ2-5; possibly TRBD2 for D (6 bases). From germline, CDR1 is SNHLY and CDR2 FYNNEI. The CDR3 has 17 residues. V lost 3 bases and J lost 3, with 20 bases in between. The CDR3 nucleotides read TGTGCCAGCAGTGAGGAGGGAAGTAGCGGAGCAAAAGAGACCCAGTACTTC. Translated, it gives CASSEEGSSGAKETQYF.

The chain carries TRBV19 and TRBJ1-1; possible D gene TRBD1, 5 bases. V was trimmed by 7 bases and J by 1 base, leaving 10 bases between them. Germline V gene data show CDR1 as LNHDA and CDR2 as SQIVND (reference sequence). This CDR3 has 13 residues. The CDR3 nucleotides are TGTGCCAGTAATCCAGACAGGAACACTGAAGCTTTCTTT. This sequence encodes CASNPDRNTEAFF.

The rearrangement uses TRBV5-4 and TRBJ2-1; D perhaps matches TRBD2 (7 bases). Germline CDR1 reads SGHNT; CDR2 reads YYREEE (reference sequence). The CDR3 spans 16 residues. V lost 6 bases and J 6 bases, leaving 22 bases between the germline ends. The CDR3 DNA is TGTGCCAGCACCCTCCACGCGGGGAGGGGGGCCAATGAGCAGTTCTTC. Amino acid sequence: CASTLHAGRGANEQFF.

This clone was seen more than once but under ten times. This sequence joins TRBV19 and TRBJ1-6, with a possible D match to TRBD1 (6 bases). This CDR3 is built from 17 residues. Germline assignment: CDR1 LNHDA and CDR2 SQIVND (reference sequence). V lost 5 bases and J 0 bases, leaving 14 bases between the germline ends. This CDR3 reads CASSPGGPSSYNSPLHF. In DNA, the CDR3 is TGTGCCAGTAGTCCCGGGGGGCCAAGCTCCTATAATTCACCCCTCCACTTT.

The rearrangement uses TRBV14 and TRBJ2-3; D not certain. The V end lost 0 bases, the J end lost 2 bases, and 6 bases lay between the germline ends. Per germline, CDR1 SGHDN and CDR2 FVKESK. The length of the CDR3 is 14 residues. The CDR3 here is CASSQDAVTDTQYF. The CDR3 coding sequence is TGTGCCAGCAGCCAAGATGCAGTCACAGATACGCAGTATTTT.

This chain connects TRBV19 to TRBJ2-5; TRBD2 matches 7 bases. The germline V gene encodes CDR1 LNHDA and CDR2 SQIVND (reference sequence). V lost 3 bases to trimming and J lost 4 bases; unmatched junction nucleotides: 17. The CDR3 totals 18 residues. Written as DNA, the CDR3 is TGTGCCAGTAGTATGCCCAGGGCGGGGGACGGAAGGGGAGAGACCCAGTACTTC. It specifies CASSMPRAGDGRGETQYF.

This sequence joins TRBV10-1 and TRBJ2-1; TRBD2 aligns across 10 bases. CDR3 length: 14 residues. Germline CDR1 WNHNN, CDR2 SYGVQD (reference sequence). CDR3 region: CGTASGGTYNEQFF. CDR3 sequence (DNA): TGCGGAACGGCTAGCGGGGGAACCTACAATGAGCAGTTCTTC.

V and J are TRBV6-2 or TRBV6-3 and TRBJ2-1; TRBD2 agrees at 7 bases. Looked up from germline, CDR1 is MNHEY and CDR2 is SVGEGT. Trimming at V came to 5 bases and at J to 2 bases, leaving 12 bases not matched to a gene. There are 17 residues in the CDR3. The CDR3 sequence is CASSTARLAETYNEQFF. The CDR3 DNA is TGTGCCAGCAGTACAGCTAGACTAGCAGAGACCTACAATGAGCAGTTCTTC.

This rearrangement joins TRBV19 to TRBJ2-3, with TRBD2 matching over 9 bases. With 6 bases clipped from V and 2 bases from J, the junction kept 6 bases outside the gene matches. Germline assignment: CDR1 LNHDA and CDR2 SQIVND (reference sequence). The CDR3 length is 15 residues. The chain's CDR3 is CASRLAGDTTDTQYF. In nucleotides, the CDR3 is TGTGCCAGTAGGTTAGCGGGGGATACCACAGATACGCAGTATTTT.

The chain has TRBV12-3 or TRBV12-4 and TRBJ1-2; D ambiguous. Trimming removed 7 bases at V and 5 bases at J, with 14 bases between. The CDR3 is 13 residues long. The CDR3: CASTQNRDYGYTF. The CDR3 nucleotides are TGTGCCAGCACCCAGAACAGAGATTATGGCTACACCTTC.

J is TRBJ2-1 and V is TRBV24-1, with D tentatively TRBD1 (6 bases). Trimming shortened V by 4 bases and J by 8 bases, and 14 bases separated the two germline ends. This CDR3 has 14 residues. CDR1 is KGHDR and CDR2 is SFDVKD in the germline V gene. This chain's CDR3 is CATSDPDRSDEQFF. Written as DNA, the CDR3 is TGTGCCACCAGTGACCCTGACAGGAGCGATGAGCAGTTCTTC.

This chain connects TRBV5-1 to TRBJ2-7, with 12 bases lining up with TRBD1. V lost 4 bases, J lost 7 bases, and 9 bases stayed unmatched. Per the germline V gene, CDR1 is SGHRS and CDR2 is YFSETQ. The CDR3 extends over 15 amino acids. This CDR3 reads CASSPQGTGGGEQYF. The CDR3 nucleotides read TGCGCCAGCAGCCCCCAGGGGACAGGGGGCGGTGAGCAGTACTTC. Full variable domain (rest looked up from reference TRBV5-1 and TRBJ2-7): KAGVTQTPRYLIKTRGQQVTLSCSPISGHRSVSWYQQTPGQGLQFLFEYFSETQRNKGNFPGRFSGRQFSNSRSEMNVSTLELGDSALYLCASSPQGTGGGEQYFGPGTRLTVT.

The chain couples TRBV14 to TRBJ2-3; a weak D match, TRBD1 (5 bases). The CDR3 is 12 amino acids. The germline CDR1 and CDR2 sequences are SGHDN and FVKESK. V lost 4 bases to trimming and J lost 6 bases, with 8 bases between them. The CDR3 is CASSPSGDTQYF. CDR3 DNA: TGTGCCAGCAGCCCATCAGGGGATACGCAGTATTTT. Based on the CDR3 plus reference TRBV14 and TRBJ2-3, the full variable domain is EAGVTQFPSHSVIEKGQTVTLRCDPISGHDNLYWYRRVMGKEIKFLLHFVKESKQDESGMPNNRFLAERTGGTYSTLKVQPAELEDSGVYFCASSPSGDTQYFGPGTRLTVL.

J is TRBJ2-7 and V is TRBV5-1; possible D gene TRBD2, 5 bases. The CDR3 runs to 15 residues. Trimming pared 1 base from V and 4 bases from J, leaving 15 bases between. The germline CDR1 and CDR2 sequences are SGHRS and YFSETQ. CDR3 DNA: TGCGCCAGCAGCTTGTCGGGGTCTGAGGGATACGAGCAGTACGTC. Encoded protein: CASSLSGSEGYEQYV.

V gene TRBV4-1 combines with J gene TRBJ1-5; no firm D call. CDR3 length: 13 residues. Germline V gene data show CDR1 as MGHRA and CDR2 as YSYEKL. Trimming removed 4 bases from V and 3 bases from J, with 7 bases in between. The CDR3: CASSRDYNQPQHF. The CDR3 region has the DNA TGCGCCAGCAGCCGCGATTACAATCAGCCCCAGCATTTT.

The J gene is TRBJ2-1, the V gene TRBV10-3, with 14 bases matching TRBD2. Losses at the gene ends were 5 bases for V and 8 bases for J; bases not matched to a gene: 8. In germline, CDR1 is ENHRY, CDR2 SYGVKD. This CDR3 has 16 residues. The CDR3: CAISQTSGGAEDEQFF. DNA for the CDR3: TGTGCCATCAGTCAGACTAGCGGGGGGGCTGAGGATGAGCAGTTCTTC.

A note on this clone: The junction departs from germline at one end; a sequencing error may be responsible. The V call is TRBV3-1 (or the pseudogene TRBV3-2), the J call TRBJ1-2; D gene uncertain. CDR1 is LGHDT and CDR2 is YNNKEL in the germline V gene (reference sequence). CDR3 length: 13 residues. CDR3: CASSKDRLYGYTF. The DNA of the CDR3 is TGTGCCAGCAGCAAAGACCGACTCTATGGCTACACCTTC.

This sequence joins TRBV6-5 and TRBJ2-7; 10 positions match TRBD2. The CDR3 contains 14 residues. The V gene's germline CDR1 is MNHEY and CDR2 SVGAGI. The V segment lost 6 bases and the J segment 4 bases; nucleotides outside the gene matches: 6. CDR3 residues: CASRRSGGGYEQYF. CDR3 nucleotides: TGTGCCAGCAGGCGCAGCGGGGGGGGATACGAGCAGTACTTC.